The T cell receptor beta chain described here comes from a study of OX40 agonist ivuxolimab in advanced cancers. As for the study in general: Dose-escalation cases comprised hepatocellular carcinoma, melanoma, renal cell or head and neck cancer.

Method: immunoSEQ multiplex PCR; TCRdb's copy keeps in-frame clones and lacks some. Of 90,000 to 150,000 clones in the sample, roughly nine tenths were seen once. There are a few counts of this clone. The CDR3 is 16 amino acids. Trimming cost V 4 bases and J 4 bases; bases outside gene matches: 10. From germline, CDR1 is MNHNS and CDR2 SASEGT. The material sequenced was CD4+ or CD8+ T cells sorted from blood, taken in a trial of the OX40 agonist ivuxolimab. The source is an adult with an advanced solid tumor such as melanoma, head and neck, liver or kidney cancer. The chain links TRBV6-1 to TRBJ2-3; TRBD2 aligns across 8 bases. This CDR3 reads CASSGSAGVRSDTQYF. The CDR3, as DNA: TGTGCCAGCAGTGGCTCAGCGGGGGTAAGATCAGATACGCAGTATTTT.